This record concerns one T cell receptor (beta chain) sequence. Its antigen specificity is not known. No qualities accompany the bases; no much larger clone lies one base away. The sample belongs to a study of shared clonotypes between healthy human individuals (TCRdb year 2020). For the study in its entirety: The cohort included a few men and a couple of women between 18 and 49 years of age. For each donor, CD4 naive and CD4 memory were each given three plates, CD8 naive was given two plates, and CD8 memory was given one plate. Libraries were prepared and TCR repertoires were sequenced by different laboratories using diverse techniques, in order to increase sequencing depth and limit assay-specific biases. Each donor's leukapheresis produced roughly between roughly 0.9 and 9 billion PBMCs. To estimate repertoire size and how much clonotype sharing occurs between individuals, the study deeply sequenced the blood TCR repertoires of five healthy adults. Here is what the overall study found, with its caveats: Compared with non-shared clonotypes, clonotypes shared by all four sorted-subset donors had higher generation probabilities. Incomplete sequencing was indicated by rarefaction of sorted-subset datasets, despite the large sequencing depth. Because the study included a small number of donors, the genetic and exposure-history diversity represented was limited. Pairwise subsampling led to the expectation that sequencing depth would affect the degree of clonotype sharing among donors. Larger estimated clonotype richness was generally found for naive subsets than for memory subsets. Approximately 5% of naive CD4, 3.5% of naive CD8, around 2.3% of memory CD4, and about 0.4% of memory CD8 clonotypes were shared across a handful of donors. Sampling was limited to blood, and TCR repertoires in tissue likely differ from TCR repertoires in blood.

The germline V gene supplies CDR1 SNHLY and CDR2 FYNNEI. Clipping removes 3 bases from V and 3 bases from J, with 5 as the unmatched junction base count. The CDR3 covers 14 residues, taking in both the cysteine and the phenylalanine. Only the CDR3 DNA stays, 42 bases, in frame from base 1. For the CD8 naive samples, CD45RO-negative cells were positively selected for CCR7, yielding a CD45RA+CCR7+ population from which TemRA cells were excluded. Donors were healthy HIV-negative adults with no recently reported acute infections or vaccinations. All donors were Caucasian adults living in Nashville, Tennessee, USA. After blood collection by leukapheresis, PBMCs were isolated using Ficoll-Histopaque density gradient centrifugation and then cryopreserved in the vapor phase of liquid nitrogen. Analytical flow cytometry was used to check the purity and quantity of every magnetically sorted T cell population. Genomic DNA was isolated from every sorted fraction and measured by UV absorbance on a Nanodrop 2000c.

Using the deep immunoSEQ assay, TCR CDR3 regions were amplified from genomic DNA by multiplex PCR. Extracted genomic DNA from each cell subset was distributed evenly across all wells of several immunoSEQ 96-well plates, and each plate was treated as a replicate. For sorted subsets, each replicate PCR was loaded with roughly 190 ng genomic DNA, equivalent to 30,000 or so T cell genomes. Purified libraries were quantified with a Qubit 3.0 fluorometer, sized on a Bioanalyzer 2100, and re-quantified with the KAPA Library Quantification kit. A separate single-read 150-cycle Illumina NextSeq 550 flow cell was used to sequence each immunoSEQ 96-well plate. The study's own analysis went as follows. Because only junctional sequences without quality scores were contained in the immunoSEQ output, filtering matching that applied to full-length reads could not be performed. Sequences were annotated with PyIR, a Python wrapper for IgBLAST v1.9, and V/J genes and CDR3 were assigned using IMGT germline references. Any read was removed if the V/J assignment was weak (E-value above 1e-6), the CDR3 was missing, or the read contained stop codons, out-of-frame junctions, or ambiguous translated residues. A V3J clonotype was defined by an identical inferred V gene, J gene, and CDR3 amino acid sequence. To compute the percentage overlap between repertoires, the number of shared unique clonotypes was divided by the size of the smaller repertoire. Three approaches were used to assess repertoire richness: RTK rarefaction, the Chao1 estimator, and Recon v2.1 estimates of unobserved clonotypes. Generation probabilities were computed with OLGA for all TCRbeta clonotypes obtained by the gDNA method from a handful of donors. The table comes from immuneACCESS by way of TCRdb, which keeps in-frame sequences with V and J called. Part of the clones is missing from these tables; in studies checked, under half for an unresolved V gene and the rest for unknown reasons. V and J calls and clone size are those listed in that table; D and trimming were worked out from the DNA. The sample records hundreds of thousands of clones, roughly 92% of which are singletons. The ten largest make up approximately 25% of the sample.

The source of this sequence is a young man in good health. The rearrangement joined TRBV2 to TRBJ2-7; 7 junctional bases match TRBD2. Sequenced sample: naive CD8+ T cells sorted from blood. The sample's cell subset or site label is to be understood as: CD45RA+CCR7+. The sequence in DNA is TGTGCCAGCAGTGACTTCGGGAGGAGCTACGAGCAGTACTTC. Its protein product is CASSDFGRSYEQYF.